The 23 T cell receptor beta chains listed next were all sequenced from one sample in a study of response to subunit inactivated influenza vaccine. One entry per CDR3 protein results from TCRdb running MiXCR on the RT-PCR reads. The profile shows about 570,000 distinct CDR3 sequences, around 11% of them singletons. This sample was shared with a second study, whose subject was T cells expressing NK-cell markers. That work contributes: Synthesis of TCR beta cDNA relied on 5'RACE template switching carrying UMIs.

The source material was PBMCs from blood, sampled on the day of vaccination. These receptors all come from a man aged 50-59 years who received an inactivated influenza vaccine.

This clonotype has a handful of counts. The CDR3 DNA reads TGCACCCCGGGGAGTGCACGGGGGAAAAGAGAGACCCAGTACTTC. It is translated as CTPGSARGKRETQYF. The gene calls are TRBV20-1 and TRBJ2-5, with a possible D match to TRBD2 (6 bases). The germline V gene encodes CDR1 DFQATT and CDR2 SNEGSKA (reference sequence). The CDR3 runs 15 residues.

On this clonotype: At one boundary the junction diverges from the germline segment, which might be a read error. CDR3 sequence reads: CVSSFEGNTEAFF. The CDR3 DNA reads TGTGTCAGCAGCTTTGAAGGGAACACTGAAGCTTTCTTT. The V gene is TRBV7-9, the J gene TRBJ1-1, with unresolved D. The CDR3 covers 13 residues. From germline, CDR1 is SEHNR and CDR2 FQNEAQ (reference sequence).

The sample holds a few counts of this clonotype. The chain uses TRBV6-5 and TRBJ1-1, with D hard to call. Germline V lookup: CDR1 MNHEY, CDR2 SVGAGI. The CDR3 extends over 17 amino acids. V was pared by 0 bases and J by 5 bases, with 19 bases between. The CDR3 bases are TGTGCCAGCAGTTACTCGCGAGGTGGACCAAGAACGACTGAAGCTTTCTTT. Translation gives CASSYSRGGPRTTEAFF.

This chain joins TRBV6-5 and TRBJ2-7, with D perhaps TRBD1 or TRBD2 (6 bases each). With 2 bases removed from V and 4 bases from J, the gap between germline ends came to 12 bases. Germline lookup yields CDR1 MNHEY and CDR2 SVGAGI. The CDR3 length is 14 residues. CDR3 residues: CASSYGGGIYEQYF. The CDR3 coding sequence is TGTGCCAGCAGTTACGGAGGGGGGATTTACGAGCAGTACTTC.

The genes are TRBV7-2 and TRBJ2-1, with D tentatively TRBD2 (5 bases). The CDR3 is 11 residues long. In germline, CDR1 is SGHTA, CDR2 FQGNSA. The germline V and J ends were trimmed by 1 base and 14 bases, with 9 bases remaining between them. The CDR3 protein is CASSLGGFKFF. CDR3 DNA: TGTGCCAGCAGCTTAGGAGGGTTTAAGTTCTTC.

The chain combines TRBV6-8 with TRBJ1-4, with D perhaps matching TRBD1 (5 bases). The length of the CDR3 is 13 residues. V gave up 6 bases and J gave up 5 bases, with 10 bases separating them. Germline CDR1 is MNHGY and CDR2 is SAAAGT. This CDR3 reads CASRTYRNEKLFF. CDR3 nucleotides: TGTGCCAGCAGAACCTACAGGAATGAAAAACTGTTTTTT.

This clonotype showed up many times. Here the CDR3 DNA reads TGTGCCAGCAGTCCGGGAACGGGGAACCTAGCCAAAAACATTCAGTACTTC. The encoded protein is CASSPGTGNLAKNIQYF. The J gene is TRBJ2-4, the V gene TRBV12-3 or TRBV12-4; D may be TRBD2 (5 bases). V was pared by 5 bases and J by 0 bases, with 17 bases between. The CDR3 contains 17 residues.

The chain employs TRBV6-2 or TRBV6-3 and TRBJ1-5; no definite D call. Germline V gene sequence: CDR1 MNHEY, CDR2 SVGEGT. The CDR3 covers 15 residues. Trimming removed 6 bases at V and 0 bases at J, with 12 bases between. CDR3 in DNA: TGTGCCAGCAGATCATTCGACGGTAGCAATCAGCCCCAGCATTTT. It specifies CASRSFDGSNQPQHF.

This clonotype was observed a single time. This sequence joins TRBV27 and TRBJ2-5; 8 positions agree with TRBD2. CDR1 is MNHEY, CDR2 SMNVEV, per germline (reference sequence). V gave up 3 bases and J gave up 0 bases; unmatched junction bases: 6. The CDR3 totals 16 residues. The CDR3 spells CASSFRAGENQETQYF. The CDR3 region has the DNA TGTGCCAGCAGTTTCCGAGCGGGGGAGAACCAAGAGACCCAGTACTTC.

This chain uses TRBV29-1 with TRBJ1-6; 9 bases are shared with TRBD1. From germline, CDR1 is SQVTM and CDR2 ANQGSEA. This CDR3 is built from 12 residues. The ends lost 6 bases at V and 8 bases at J; junction bases unmatched: 2. The CDR3 DNA follows: TGCAGCGTGGGGGACAGGGATTCACCCCTCCACTTT. Translated, it gives CSVGDRDSPLHF.

Many counts were recorded for this clonotype. The V gene is TRBV11-2, the J gene TRBJ2-2; a possible D gene is TRBD2 (5 bases). V was cut by 8 bases and J by 1 base, with 17 bases left in between. The CDR3 runs to 16 residues. Germline V lookup: CDR1 SGHAT, CDR2 FQNNGV. CDR3 DNA sequence: TGTGCCAGCCGGACTCGCGAAAACGTGAACACCGGGGAGCTGTTTTTT. Its translation is CASRTRENVNTGELFF.

This clonotype was observed a few times. The chain joins TRBV27 to TRBJ2-2; D possibly matches TRBD1 or TRBD2 (5 bases each). This CDR3 is built from 16 residues. CDR1 and CDR2 from the germline V gene are MNHEY and SMNVEV (reference sequence). V was clipped by 3 bases and J by 5 bases, with 16 bases between them. DNA for the CDR3: TGTGCCAGCAGTTTCATGGCCCACGAGGGGACCGGGGAGCTGTTTTTT. Amino acid sequence: CASSFMAHEGTGELFF.

This clonotype was counted at least ten times. In DNA, the CDR3 is TGTGCCAGCAGCTTAAGACAGGGGAGCGGGGAGCTGTTTTTT. Protein product: CASSLRQGSGELFF. The rearrangement links TRBV11-2 to TRBJ2-2, with 8 bases matching TRBD1. The germline CDR1 and CDR2 sequences are SGHAT and FQNNGV. This CDR3 spans 14 amino acids. With V trimmed by 2 bases and J by 7 bases, 3 bases remained unmatched. The full variable domain, with the rest looked up from reference TRBV11-2 and TRBJ2-2, is EAGVAQSPRYKIIEKRQSVAFWCNPISGHATLYWYQQILGQGPKLLIQFQNNGVVDDSQLPKDRFSAERLKGVDSTLKIQPAKLEDSAVYLCASSLRQGSGELFFGEGSRLTVL.

This clonotype was found a few times. In DNA, the CDR3 is TGCGCCAGCGCCCTCTCCACAGGGATGGTGAACACTGAAGCTTTCTTT. Translation: CASALSTGMVNTEAFF. The V gene is TRBV5-1, the J gene TRBJ1-1; possible D gene TRBD1, 6 bases. Germline assignment: CDR1 SGHRS and CDR2 YFSETQ. The CDR3 is 16 residues long. Trimming took 7 bases from V and 0 from J, leaving 19 bases between them.

The sample holds many counts of this clonotype. The gene calls are TRBV24-1 and TRBJ1-1; D not resolved. Trimming took 1 base from V and 6 from J, leaving 8 bases between them. The length of the CDR3 is 13 residues. Germline V gene data show CDR1 as KGHDR and CDR2 as SFDVKD. CDR3 nucleotides: TGTGCCACCAGTGATTTTGCCGGGTCTGAAGCTTTCTTT. It translates to CATSDFAGSEAFF.

In its sample, this clonotype was seen a few times. This chain connects TRBV6-1 to TRBJ2-7, with D perhaps matching TRBD2 (6 bases). In germline, CDR1 is MNHNS, CDR2 SASEGT. Trimming cost V 6 bases and J 2 bases, with 23 bases left between them. The CDR3 length is 17 residues. In DNA form, the CDR3 reads TGTGCCAGCAGGAGCCAAAGCGGAGGGGACCCAGCCTACGAGCAGTACTTC. It specifies CASRSQSGGDPAYEQYF.

This clonotype was seen more than once but under ten times. The V call is TRBV4-2, the J call TRBJ2-3; 7 bases are shared with TRBD1. From germline, CDR1 is LGHNA and CDR2 YNFKEQ. The CDR3 contains 15 residues. V was clipped by 1 base and J by 4 bases; unmatched bases: 5. Here the CDR3 DNA reads TGTGCCAGCAGCCAAGGGGACAGAGACCCAGATACGCAGTATTTT. Residues: CASSQGDRDPDTQYF.

The gene calls are TRBV28 and TRBJ2-7, with 8 bases aligning to TRBD2. This CDR3 is 14 amino acids long. CDR1 and CDR2 from the germline V gene are MDHEN and SYDVKM. After removal of 6 bases from V and 0 bases from J, the junction contained 4 bases not matched to a gene. The CDR3 DNA reads TGTGCCAGCAGGCTAGCGGGCCTCTCCTACGAGCAGTACTTC. Translated, it gives CASRLAGLSYEQYF.

This clonotype was seen repeatedly, ten times or more. This sequence joins TRBV18 and TRBJ1-2; D ambiguous. The CDR3 is 12 residues long. Deletions cut 4 bases from V and 3 bases from J, with 6 bases between. CDR1 and CDR2 (germline): KGHSH, LQKENI. The CDR3 nucleotides are TGTGCCAGCTCACACGGGGACTATGGCTACACCTTC. Translating gives CASSHGDYGYTF. The variable domain in full, with the rest retrieved from reference TRBV18 and TRBJ1-2, is NAGVMQNPRHLVRRRGQEARLRCSPMKGHSHVYWYRQLPEEGLKFMVYLQKENIIDESGMPKERFSAEFPKEGPSILRIQQVVRGDSAAYFCASSHGDYGYTFGSGTRLTVV.

The gene calls are TRBV7-2 and TRBJ2-2; D is undetermined. Trimming left V 0 bases short and J 2 bases short, with 10 bases between. This CDR3 has 16 residues. Germline V gene lookup returns CDR1 SGHTA and CDR2 FQGNSA. CDR3 nucleotides: TGTGCCAGCAGCTTAGCGCATGCGGCTAACACCGGGGAGCTGTTTTTT. Translation gives CASSLAHAANTGELFF.

Many counts were recorded for this clonotype. The chain combines TRBV6-1 with TRBJ1-6; possible D gene TRBD1, 5 bases. CDR1 and CDR2 (germline): MNHNS, SASEGT. Trimming stripped 7 bases from V and 14 bases from J, with 24 bases between. The CDR3 length is 15 residues. CDR3 protein: CASTSTSSKGNALHF. The CDR3 DNA sequence: TGTGCCAGCACCTCCACATCCAGTAAGGGGAATGCCCTCCACTTT.

This clonotype turned up a few times. This chain uses TRBV15 with TRBJ2-1; D is undetermined. The V end was cut by 0 bases, the J end by 5 bases, with 14 bases between. The germline V gene has CDR1 LNHNV and CDR2 YYDKDF (reference sequence). The CDR3 sequence is 16 residues long. The chain's CDR3 is CATSRDRAGSHNEQFF. Written as DNA, the CDR3 is TGTGCCACCAGCAGAGATCGGGCAGGTAGCCACAATGAGCAGTTCTTC.

This clonotype was detected a few times. The chain uses TRBV10-2 and TRBJ2-3; 12 bases map to TRBD2. This CDR3 spans 17 amino acids. The germline CDR1 and CDR2 sequences are WSHSY and SAAADI. V was clipped by 3 bases and J by 4 bases; unmatched bases: 8. The CDR3 sequence: CASSDYPGTSGSDTQYF. CDR3 in DNA: TGCGCCAGCAGTGACTACCCCGGGACTAGCGGGTCAGATACGCAGTATTTT.